Shown below are 11 T cell receptor beta chains from a single sample sequenced in a study of T cell responses to AZD1222 COVID-19 vaccine. TCRdb's copy holds only in-frame clones and misses some; the assay was immunoSEQ multiplex PCR. The repertoire holds tens of thousands of clones, with approximately 90% as singletons. This sample comprised peripheral blood, obtained on day 0 of AZD1222 vaccination. Receptor source: an adult in good health.

The gene calls are TRBV7-9 and TRBJ2-5, with D tentatively TRBD2 (6 bases). The CDR3 is made up of 16 amino acids. Germline V gene sequence: CDR1 SEHNR, CDR2 FQNEAQ (reference sequence). The germline V and J ends were trimmed by 5 bases and 4 bases, with 20 bases remaining between them. For the CDR3, the DNA is TGTGCCAGCAGCCCTGCCGGCGGCGGGGCGGGAGAGACCCAGTACTTC. Translation gives CASSPAGGGAGETQYF.

This rearrangement joins TRBV19 to TRBJ1-4; D is ambiguous. The germline V gene has CDR1 LNHDA and CDR2 SQIVND (reference sequence). This CDR3 comprises 15 residues. The V and J ends lost 3 bases and 0 bases respectively, with 8 bases between them. The DNA of the CDR3 is TGTGCCAGTAGTATGGTGGGTGCAACTAATGAAAAACTGTTTTTT. Its protein product is CASSMVGATNEKLFF. The variable domain in full, with the rest retrieved from reference TRBV19 and TRBJ1-4, is DGGITQSPKYLFRKEGQNVTLSCEQNLNHDAMYWYRQDPGQGLRLIYYSQIVNDFQKGDIAEGYSVSREKKESFPLTVTSAQKNPTAFYLCASSMVGATNEKLFFGSGTQLSVL.

The chain combines TRBV6-2 or TRBV6-3 with TRBJ2-7; 7 positions agree with TRBD1. CDR3 length: 16 residues. CDR1 is MNHEY, CDR2 SVGEGT, per germline. Trimming at V came to 0 bases and at J to 0 bases, leaving 5 bases not matched to a gene. The CDR3 DNA follows: TGTGCCAGCAGTTACTCCGGACAGGTCGACTCCTACGAGCAGTACTTC. This encodes CASSYSGQVDSYEQYF.

The chain joins TRBV2 to TRBJ1-1, with 7 nucleotides matching TRBD1. J was trimmed by 5 bases and V by 1 base; bases with no gene match: 4. The CDR3 has 14 residues. Germline V gene sequence: CDR1 SNHLY, CDR2 FYNNEI. CDR3 nucleotides: TGTGCCAGCAGTGAAGGAGGGGGCAGAACTGAAGCTTTCTTT. This translates into CASSEGGGRTEAFF.

The chain combines TRBV10-3 with TRBJ2-7, with D maybe TRBD1 (5 bases). Germline CDR1 ENHRY, CDR2 SYGVKD. The CDR3 has 12 residues. Trimming removed 2 bases from V and 8 bases from J, with 10 bases in between. The CDR3 loop reads CAISETDRKQYF. In nucleotides, the CDR3 is TGTGCCATCAGTGAGACCGACAGAAAGCAGTACTTC.

In its sample, this clone was seen a few times. The chain employs TRBV30 and TRBJ1-5; possible D gene TRBD1, 6 bases. V was cut by 0 bases and J by 4 bases, with 13 bases left in between. The CDR3 covers 15 residues. The V gene's germline CDR1 is GTSNPN and CDR2 SVGIG (reference sequence). The CDR3 DNA is TGTGCCTGGAGTGTACGAACAGGGAGGAATCAGCCCCAGCATTTT. Its protein is CAWSVRTGRNQPQHF.

This clone is a singleton in its sample. This rearrangement joins TRBV28 to TRBJ2-2; 7 positions agree with TRBD2. Germline V gives CDR1 MDHEN, CDR2 SYDVKM. This CDR3 region has 17 residues. V lost 3 bases to trimming and J lost 7 bases; unmatched junction nucleotides: 14. The CDR3 here is CASSLGLAEPRGGELFF. DNA for the CDR3: TGTGCCAGCAGTTTGGGTCTAGCGGAACCCCGAGGCGGGGAGCTGTTTTTT.

This sequence joins TRBV28 and TRBJ1-2; TRBD1 matches at 8 bases. The CDR3 is 13 residues long. CDR1 and CDR2 (germline): MDHEN, SYDVKM. Unmatched junction bases numbered 6, after V lost 4 bases and J lost 8 bases. CDR3 DNA sequence: TGTGCCAGCAGTTCCCCGGACAGGGCCGGCTACACCTTC. Amino acids: CASSSPDRAGYTF.

The chain employs TRBV28 and TRBJ1-2; 7 bases map to TRBD1. This CDR3 region has 15 residues. Germline lookup yields CDR1 MDHEN and CDR2 SYDVKM. V was pared by 6 bases and J by 4 bases, with 11 bases of the junction left unmatched. The CDR3 DNA reads as TGTGCCAGCAGGGATACTAGGGACAGCTTCTATGGCTACACCTTC. Translating gives CASRDTRDSFYGYTF.

CDR3 DNA sequence: TGTGCCAGCAGCCGAGCGGGAGATGAGCAGTTCTTC. As protein: CASSRAGDEQFF. The J gene is TRBJ2-1, the V gene TRBV7-9, with TRBD2 identical over 8 bases. Germline V CDR1 and CDR2: SEHNR, FQNEAQ (reference sequence). This CDR3 spans 12 amino acids. With 5 bases clipped from V and 8 bases from J, the junction kept 2 bases outside the gene matches.

This clone was seen just once. The J gene is TRBJ2-7, the V gene TRBV5-1, with D possibly being TRBD1 or TRBD2 (6 bases each). The CDR3 is 12 amino acids. In germline, CDR1 is SGHRS, CDR2 YFSETQ. The V end was cut by 4 bases, the J end by 4 bases, with 9 bases between. As DNA, the CDR3 is TGCGCCAGCAGCCCGGGGGCTTACGAGCAGTACTTC. It encodes CASSPGAYEQYF.